The clone carrying this T cell receptor (beta chain) was recorded a few times. This sample stems from a study of regulatory T cells in long-lasting Graves disease. Building the TCR beta libraries relied on iRepertoire HTBI primers, and CDR3 regions underwent Arm-PCR. MiXCR was run by TCRdb on the multiplex PCR reads, yielding one entry per CDR3 protein. The sample has about 460,000 distinct CDR3 sequences, 11% to 15% seen once. Trimming left V 3 bases short and J 2 bases short, with 8 bases between. In germline, CDR1 is GTSNPN, CDR2 SVGIG (reference sequence). This CDR3 contains 12 residues. Documented time point: newly diagnosed GD, antithyroid drugs for less than 3 months. The TCR library was prepared using RNA isolated from PBMCs. This sample was shared with a second study, whose subject was T cells in Graves' hyperthyroidism and ophthalmopathy. Turning to that study: Carried out on the TCR CDR3, a first-round RT-PCR used the HTBI primer set. A model of 13 V-J features distinguished ophthalmopathy from stable hyperthyroidism.

This specimen was peripheral blood mononuclear cells (PBMCs), taken at new diagnosis, from a patient treated with antithyroid drugs. The TCR sequence derives from a woman in her forties or fifties with Graves disease. This chain uses TRBV30 with TRBJ2-7, with D perhaps TRBD2 (5 bases). The CDR3 bases are TGTGCCTGGAGAAGGGAGCCCTACGAGCAGTACTTC. Translating gives CAWRREPYEQYF. The variable domain in full, completed from reference TRBV30 and TRBJ2-7, reads SQTIHQWPATLVQPVGSPLSLECTVEGTSNPNLYWYRQAAGRGLQLLFYSVGIGQISSEVPQNLSASRPQDRQFILSSKKLLLSDSGFYLCAWRREPYEQYFGPGTRLTVT.